This entry is about one T cell receptor (beta chain). What antigen it recognizes has not been identified. Qualities for individual bases were not recorded, and no much larger clone is one base off. These data are taken from a study of blood T cell repertoires in COVID-19 (dated by TCRdb to 2020 to 2021). In the study overall: The collaborator samples originated in the United States, Italy and Spain and spanned the acute and convalescent phases of COVID-19. The material from the prospective study consisted of cDNA or gDNA derived from T cells, B-cell-depleted T cells, or PBMCs. The dataset comprised deeply sampled blood TCRbeta repertoires from subjects exposed to, actively infected with, or recovered from COVID-19. The repertoires were released in a freely available public database meant as a resource for research on the immune response to SARS-CoV-2. The samples were drawn from two sources: the first 160 participants of the ongoing ImmuneRACE study, and 1,000 to 1,500 subjects contributed by 6 global collaborators. Sample metadata almost always included a de-identified subject ID, COVID-19 status, age in years and sex. HLA class I and class II types, where available, came from metadata supplied by the sample provider rather than from assay-based typing.

TCRbeta CDR3 regions were amplified from genomic DNA by means of the immunoSEQ Assay, a bias-controlled multiplex PCR. Per the authors' processing: Within the assay, amplification of reference gene primers was used to estimate how many nucleated cells each sample contained. Sequence reads were collapsed and filtered to measure the absolute abundance of every unique TCRbeta CDR3 rearrangement. For each sample, productive Simpson clonality was calculated as the square root of Simpson's diversity index over productive rearrangements. TCRdb obtained this table from immuneACCESS and retained in-frame rearrangements with V and J assigned. These tables miss some clones; where compared with another copy, unresolved V genes account for less than half of the shortfall, and the remainder is unexplained. The V and J calls and the clone size are those of that table, but D and trimming were determined from the DNA. The sample table contains about 220,000 clones; only one count was recorded for roughly 80% of them. The leading ten clones occupy around 5% of the sample.

Here is what the overall study found, with its caveats: The amount of clinical and demographic metadata varied by source and participant and was provided uncurated.

Whole blood was collected in K2EDTA tubes by collaborating institutions according to the institutions' own protocols. Collaborator samples were shipped for TCRbeta analysis as frozen whole blood, isolated PBMCs, or DNA extracted from either sample type. The sample consisted of peripheral blood. The TCR comes from a human donor in a cohort sampled during active COVID-19.

In nucleotide form, the sequence is TGTGCCAGCAGCTCCCCCCTCGGGGGAGGGCAAAATGAAAAACTGTTTTTT. Translated, this is CASSSPLGGGQNEKLFF. Here the chain combines TRBV13 and TRBJ1-4; D gene: possibly TRBD1, on 5 matching bases. CDR1 and CDR2, per the germline V gene (reference sequence), are PRHDT and FYEKMQ. V was cut back by 4 bases and J by 5 bases, leaving a gap of 20 bases between them. The CDR3, cysteine through phenylalanine, is 17 amino acids long. CDR3 DNA only is kept here, 51 bases in frame from base 1.